A single sample is the source of the 4 T cell receptor beta chains below, sequenced in a study of beta chain features in type 1 diabetes. Antigen specificity for these receptors is unknown. Reverse transcribing all isolated RNA meant expressed TCRB transcripts were sequenced. Sequenced by immunoSEQ multiplex PCR; TCRdb stores in-frame clones only, minus some. This table has approximately 41,000 clones, about 66% appearing once. Overall study findings and caveats: Moderate but significant shortening of TCRB CDR3s was recorded in all four CD4+ subsets from Type 1 diabetes patients.

The source material was Tregs from blood. These TCRs come from a man younger than 45 with type 1 diabetes. Some clones in this sample may be carry-over from other donors' samples.

The chain employs TRBV18 and TRBJ1-3; D ambiguous. The length of the CDR3 is 16 residues. The germline V gene has CDR1 KGHSH and CDR2 LQKENI. V lost 4 bases to trimming and J lost 0 bases, with 13 bases between them. The CDR3 loop is CASSLFTKSSGNTIYF. Here the CDR3 DNA reads TGTGCCAGCTCACTCTTTACGAAGAGCTCTGGAAACACCATATATTTT.

The chain has TRBV28 and TRBJ1-2, with a possible D match to TRBD1 (6 bases). The CDR3 runs 13 residues. The V gene lost 6 bases and the J gene lost 3 bases, with 11 bases spanning the gap. Germline CDR1 reads MDHEN; CDR2 reads SYDVKM. As DNA, the CDR3 is TGTGCCAGCAGCCCGGGACAACACTATGGCTACACCTTC. Translation gives CASSPGQHYGYTF.

The chain recombines TRBV7-3 with TRBJ2-5, with 13 nucleotides matching TRBD2. Trimming at V came to 5 bases and at J to 3 bases, leaving 6 bases not matched to a gene. The CDR3 has 16 residues. The germline CDR1 and CDR2 sequences are SGHTA and FQGTGA. CDR3 coding DNA: TGTGCCAGCAGCCCCAGGGGACTAGCGGGGAAAGAGACCCAGTACTTC. Amino acid sequence: CASSPRGLAGKETQYF.

This clone was observed once. This chain links TRBV5-1 with TRBJ2-5; possibly TRBD1 for D (8 bases). Germline assignment: CDR1 SGHRS and CDR2 YFSETQ. This CDR3 is 14 amino acids long. The V end was cut by 4 bases, the J end by 7 bases, with 17 bases between. CDR3 coding DNA: TGCGCCAGCAGCCCCGATTACAGGGGGGGGACCCAGTACTTC. This sequence encodes CASSPDYRGGTQYF.